This T cell receptor beta chain emerged from a study of PD-1 blockade in classical Hodgkin lymphoma. Study outcomes and limitations: Relapsed/refractory patients reportedly had lower baseline diversity than newly diagnosed patients. A significant rise in TCR diversity was seen by C4D1 for CD4+ cells but not for CD8+ cells. Newly diagnosed and completely responding patients shared comparable baseline diversity. Causes of the repertoire differences remain undefined, possibly disease activity or prior therapy.

Measured with immunoSEQ multiplex PCR; TCRdb has only the in-frame clones, and not every one. The sample records just under 100,000 clones, roughly 88% being singletons. Details on this clone: Antigen: not known.

Deletions cut 6 bases from V and 5 bases from J, with 14 bases between. Germline V gives CDR1 SGHTA, CDR2 FQGNSA. CDR3 size: 13 residues. Every single patient, without exception, relapsed after autologous stem cell transplantation, and brentuximab vedotin exposure varied. The sequenced sample was peripheral blood mononuclear cells (PBMCs), obtained at baseline. This TCR was sampled from a human donor with classical Hodgkin lymphoma. The chain joins TRBV7-2 to TRBJ2-7, with D possibly TRBD2 on 6 matching bases. The CDR3 DNA reads as TGTGCCAGCAGGGAGGGGATCACACACGAGCAGTACTTC. The encoded protein is CASREGITHEQYF.